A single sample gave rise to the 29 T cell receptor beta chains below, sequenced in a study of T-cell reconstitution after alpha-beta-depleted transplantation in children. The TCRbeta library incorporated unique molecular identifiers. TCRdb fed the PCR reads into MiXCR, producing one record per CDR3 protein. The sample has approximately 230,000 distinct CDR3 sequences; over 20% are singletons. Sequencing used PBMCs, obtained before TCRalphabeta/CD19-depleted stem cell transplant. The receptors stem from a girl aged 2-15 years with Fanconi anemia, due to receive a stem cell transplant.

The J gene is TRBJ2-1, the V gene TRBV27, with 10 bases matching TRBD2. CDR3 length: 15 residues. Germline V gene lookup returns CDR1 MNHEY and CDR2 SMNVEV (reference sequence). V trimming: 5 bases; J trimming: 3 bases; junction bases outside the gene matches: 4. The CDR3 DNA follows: TGTGCCAGCAGTCCGCTAGCGGGAGTCTACAATGAGCAGTTCTTC. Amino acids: CASSPLAGVYNEQFF.

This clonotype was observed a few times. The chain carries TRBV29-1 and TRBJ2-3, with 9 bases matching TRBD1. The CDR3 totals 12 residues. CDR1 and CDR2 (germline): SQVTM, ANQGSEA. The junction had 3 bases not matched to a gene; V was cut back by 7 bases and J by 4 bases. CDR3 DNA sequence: TGCAGCGGCTGGACAGGGGCAGATACGCAGTATTTT. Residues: CSGWTGADTQYF.

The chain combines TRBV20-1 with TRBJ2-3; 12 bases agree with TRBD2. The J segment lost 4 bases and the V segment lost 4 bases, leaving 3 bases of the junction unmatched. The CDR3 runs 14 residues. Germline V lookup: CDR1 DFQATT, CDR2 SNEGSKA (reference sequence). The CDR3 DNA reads TGCAGTGCTACTAGCGGGAGGGCAGCAGATACGCAGTATTTT. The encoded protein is CSATSGRAADTQYF.

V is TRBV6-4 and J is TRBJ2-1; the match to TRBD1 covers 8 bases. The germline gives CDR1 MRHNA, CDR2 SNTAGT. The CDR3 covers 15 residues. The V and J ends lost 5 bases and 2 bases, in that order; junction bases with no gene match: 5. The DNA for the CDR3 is TGTGCCAGCAGTTTACAGGGGGTCCCCTACAATGAGCAGTTCTTC. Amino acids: CASSLQGVPYNEQFF.

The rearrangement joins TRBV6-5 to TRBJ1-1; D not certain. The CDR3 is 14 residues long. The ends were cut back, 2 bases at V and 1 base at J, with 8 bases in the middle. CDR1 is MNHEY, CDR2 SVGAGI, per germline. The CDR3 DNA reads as TGTGCCAGCAGTTACATGGGCGGGAACACTGAAGCTTTCTTT. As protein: CASSYMGGNTEAFF.

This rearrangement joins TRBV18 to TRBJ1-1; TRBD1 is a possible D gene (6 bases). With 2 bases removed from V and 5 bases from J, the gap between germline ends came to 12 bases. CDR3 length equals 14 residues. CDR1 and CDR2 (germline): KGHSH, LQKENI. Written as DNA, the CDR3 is TGTGCCAGCTCACCAAGATTTGACAGGACTGAAGCTTTCTTT. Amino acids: CASSPRFDRTEAFF.

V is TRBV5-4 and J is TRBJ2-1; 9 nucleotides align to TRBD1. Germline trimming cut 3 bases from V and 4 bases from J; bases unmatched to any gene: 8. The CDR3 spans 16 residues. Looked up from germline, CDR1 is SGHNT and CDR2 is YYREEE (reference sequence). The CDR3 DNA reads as TGTGCCAGCAGCTCCGGACAGGGGCCATCTTACAATGAGCAGTTCTTC. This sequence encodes CASSSGQGPSYNEQFF.

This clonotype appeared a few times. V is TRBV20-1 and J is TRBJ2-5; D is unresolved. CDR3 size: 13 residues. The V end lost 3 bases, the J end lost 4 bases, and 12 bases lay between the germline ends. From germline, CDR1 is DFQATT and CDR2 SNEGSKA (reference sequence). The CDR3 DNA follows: TGCAGTGCTAGTGAACTATCCCGAGAGACCCAGTACTTC. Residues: CSASELSRETQYF.

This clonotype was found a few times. CDR3 region: CSVADREFEAFF. The CDR3 DNA is TGCAGCGTTGCGGACAGGGAGTTTGAAGCTTTCTTT. The rearrangement links TRBV29-1 to TRBJ1-1; 8 nucleotides agree with TRBD1. V shed 4 bases and J 7 bases; nucleotides not matched to a gene: 5. Germline values: CDR1 SQVTM, CDR2 ANQGSEA. The CDR3 runs to 12 residues. Based on the CDR3 plus reference TRBV29-1 and TRBJ1-1, the full variable domain is SAVISQKPSRDICQRGTSLTIQCQVDSQVTMMFWYRQQPGQSLTLIATANQGSEATYESGFVIDKFPISRPNLTFSTLTVSNMSPEDSSIYLCSVADREFEAFFGQGTRLTVV.

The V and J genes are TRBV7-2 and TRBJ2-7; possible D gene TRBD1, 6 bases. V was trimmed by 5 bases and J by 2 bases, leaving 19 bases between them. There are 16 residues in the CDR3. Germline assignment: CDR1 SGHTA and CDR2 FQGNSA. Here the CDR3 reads CASSQIRTASPYEQYF. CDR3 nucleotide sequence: TGTGCCAGCAGCCAAATACGGACAGCCTCCCCCTACGAGCAGTACTTC.

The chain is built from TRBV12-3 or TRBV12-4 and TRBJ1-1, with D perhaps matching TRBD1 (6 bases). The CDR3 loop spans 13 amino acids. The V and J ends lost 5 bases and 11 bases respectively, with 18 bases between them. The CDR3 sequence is CASSPSSTGRAFF. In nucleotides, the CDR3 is TGTGCCAGCAGTCCCTCTTCGACAGGACGGGCTTTCTTT.

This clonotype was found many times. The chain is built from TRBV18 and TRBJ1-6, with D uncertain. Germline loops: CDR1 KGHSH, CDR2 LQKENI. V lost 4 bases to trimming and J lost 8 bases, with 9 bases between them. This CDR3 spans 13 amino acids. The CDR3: CASSRDGYSPLHF. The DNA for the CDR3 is TGTGCCAGCTCACGGGATGGCTATTCACCCCTCCACTTT. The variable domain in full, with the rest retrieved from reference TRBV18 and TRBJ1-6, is NAGVMQNPRHLVRRRGQEARLRCSPMKGHSHVYWYRQLPEEGLKFMVYLQKENIIDESGMPKERFSAEFPKEGPSILRIQQVVRGDSAAYFCASSRDGYSPLHFGNGTRLTVT.

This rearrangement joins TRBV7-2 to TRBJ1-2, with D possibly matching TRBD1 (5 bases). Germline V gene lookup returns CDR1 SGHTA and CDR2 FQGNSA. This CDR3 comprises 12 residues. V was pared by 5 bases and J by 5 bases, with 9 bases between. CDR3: CASSQGTYGYTF. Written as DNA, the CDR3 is TGTGCCAGCAGCCAAGGGACGTATGGCTACACCTTC.

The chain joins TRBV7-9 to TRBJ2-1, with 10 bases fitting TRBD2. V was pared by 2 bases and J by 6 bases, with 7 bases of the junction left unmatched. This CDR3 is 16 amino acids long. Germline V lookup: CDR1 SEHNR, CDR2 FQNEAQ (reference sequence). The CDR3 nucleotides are TGTGCCAGCAGCTTAAGCGGGGGGGCCTTGGGCAATGAGCAGTTCTTC. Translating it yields CASSLSGGALGNEQFF. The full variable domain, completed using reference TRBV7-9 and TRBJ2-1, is DTGVSQNPRHKITKRGQNVTFRCDPISEHNRLYWYRQTLGQGPEFLTYFQNEAQLEKSRLLSDRFSAERPKGSFSTLEIQRTEQGDSAMYLCASSLSGGALGNEQFFGPGTRLTVL.

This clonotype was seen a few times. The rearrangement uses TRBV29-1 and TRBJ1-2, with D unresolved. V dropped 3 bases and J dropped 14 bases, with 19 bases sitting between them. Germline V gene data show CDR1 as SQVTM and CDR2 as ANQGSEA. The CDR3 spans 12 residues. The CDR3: CSVDPFLAVLTF. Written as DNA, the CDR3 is TGCAGCGTTGATCCTTTTTTGGCCGTTTTGACCTTC. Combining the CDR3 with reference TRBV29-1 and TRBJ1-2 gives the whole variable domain SAVISQKPSRDICQRGTSLTIQCQVDSQVTMMFWYRQQPGQSLTLIATANQGSEATYESGFVIDKFPISRPNLTFSTLTVSNMSPEDSSIYLCSVDPFLAVLTFGSGTRLTVV.

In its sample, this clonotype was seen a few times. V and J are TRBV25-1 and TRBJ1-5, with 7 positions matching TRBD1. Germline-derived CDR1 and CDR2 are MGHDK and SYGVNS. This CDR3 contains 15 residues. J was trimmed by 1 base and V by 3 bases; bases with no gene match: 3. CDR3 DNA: TGTGCCAGCAGTGAGGCGACAGGGAGCAATCAGCCCCAGCATTTT. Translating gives CASSEATGSNQPQHF.

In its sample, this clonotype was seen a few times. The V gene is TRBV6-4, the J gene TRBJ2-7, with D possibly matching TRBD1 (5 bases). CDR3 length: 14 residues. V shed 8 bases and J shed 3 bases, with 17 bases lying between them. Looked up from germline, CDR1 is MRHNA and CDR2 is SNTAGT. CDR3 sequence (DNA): TGTGCCAGCTTCGACAGAAGAACTTTCTACGAGCAGTACTTC. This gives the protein CASFDRRTFYEQYF.

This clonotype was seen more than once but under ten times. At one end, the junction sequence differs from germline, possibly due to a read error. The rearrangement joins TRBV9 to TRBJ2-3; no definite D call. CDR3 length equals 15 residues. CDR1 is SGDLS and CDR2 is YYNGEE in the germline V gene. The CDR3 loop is CASSPRTDRTDTQYF. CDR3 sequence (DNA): TGTGCCAGCAGCCCAAGGACGGATCGCACAGATACGCAGTACTTT.

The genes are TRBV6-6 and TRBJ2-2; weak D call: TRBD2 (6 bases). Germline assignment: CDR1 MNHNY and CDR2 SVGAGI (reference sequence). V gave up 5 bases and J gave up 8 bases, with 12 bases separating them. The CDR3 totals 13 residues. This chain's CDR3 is CASSKKLAGELFF. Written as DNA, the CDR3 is TGTGCCAGCAGTAAAAAACTAGCTGGGGAGCTGTTTTTT.

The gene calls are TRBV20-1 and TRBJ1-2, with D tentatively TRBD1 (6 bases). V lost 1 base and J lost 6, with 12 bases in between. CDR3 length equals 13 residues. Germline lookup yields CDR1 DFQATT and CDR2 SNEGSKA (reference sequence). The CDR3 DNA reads TGCAGTGCTAGAGGGGACATCGTGAATGGCTACACCTTC. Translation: CSARGDIVNGYTF.

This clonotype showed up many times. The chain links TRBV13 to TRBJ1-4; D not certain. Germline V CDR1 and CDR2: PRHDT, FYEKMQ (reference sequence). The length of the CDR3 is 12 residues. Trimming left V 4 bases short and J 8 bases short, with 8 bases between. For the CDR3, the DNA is TGTGCCAGCAGCTCGGACCCGGAAAAACTGTTTTTT. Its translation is CASSSDPEKLFF.

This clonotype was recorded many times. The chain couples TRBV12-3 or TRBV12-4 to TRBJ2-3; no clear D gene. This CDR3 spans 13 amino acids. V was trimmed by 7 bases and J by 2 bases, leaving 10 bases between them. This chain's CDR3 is CASTSYDTDTQYF. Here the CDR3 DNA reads TGTGCCAGCACCTCCTACGACACAGATACGCAGTATTTT.

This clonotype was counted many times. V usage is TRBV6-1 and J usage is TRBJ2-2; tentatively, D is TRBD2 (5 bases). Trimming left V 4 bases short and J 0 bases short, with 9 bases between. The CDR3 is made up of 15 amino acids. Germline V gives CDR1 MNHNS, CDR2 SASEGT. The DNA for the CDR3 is TGTGCCAGCAGTGTCGGGGTAGCGAACACCGGGGAGCTGTTTTTT. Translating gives CASSVGVANTGELFF.

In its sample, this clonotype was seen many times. CDR3 DNA sequence: TGTGCCAGCAGCCCACGACAGGGATCTCGCACAGATACGCAGTATTTT. Translation gives CASSPRQGSRTDTQYF. The rearrangement links TRBV28 to TRBJ2-3; 7 bases agree with TRBD1. The CDR3 is made up of 16 amino acids. J gave up 1 base and V 6 bases, and 10 bases lay outside the gene matches. CDR1 and CDR2 (germline): MDHEN, SYDVKM.

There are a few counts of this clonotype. The CDR3 coding sequence is TGCAGCGTTGCAGGCCCGGAAGCTTTCTTT. Translating it yields CSVAGPEAFF. The chain uses TRBV29-1 and TRBJ1-1; D is undetermined. The CDR3 length is 10 residues. Germline CDR1 is SQVTM and CDR2 is ANQGSEA. Trimming shortened V by 4 bases and J by 8 bases, and 8 bases separated the two germline ends.

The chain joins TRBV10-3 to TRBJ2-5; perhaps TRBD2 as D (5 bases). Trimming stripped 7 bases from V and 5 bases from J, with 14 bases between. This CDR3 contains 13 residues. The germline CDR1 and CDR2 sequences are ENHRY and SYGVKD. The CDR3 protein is CAIMAGYTETQYF. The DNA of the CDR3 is TGTGCCATCATGGCGGGTTACACGGAGACCCAGTACTTC.

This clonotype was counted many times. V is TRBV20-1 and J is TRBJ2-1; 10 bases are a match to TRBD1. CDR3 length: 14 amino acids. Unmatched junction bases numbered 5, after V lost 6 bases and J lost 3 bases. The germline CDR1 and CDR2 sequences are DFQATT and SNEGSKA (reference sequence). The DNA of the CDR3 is TGCAGTGCCGATGGACAGGGGGGCTACAATGAGCAGTTCTTC. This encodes CSADGQGGYNEQFF.

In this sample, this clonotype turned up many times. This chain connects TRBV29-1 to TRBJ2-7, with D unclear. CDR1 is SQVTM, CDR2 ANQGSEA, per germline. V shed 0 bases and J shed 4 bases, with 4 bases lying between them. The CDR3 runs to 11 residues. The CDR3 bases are TGCAGCGTTGAAGATATTTACGAGCAGTACTTC. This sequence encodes CSVEDIYEQYF.

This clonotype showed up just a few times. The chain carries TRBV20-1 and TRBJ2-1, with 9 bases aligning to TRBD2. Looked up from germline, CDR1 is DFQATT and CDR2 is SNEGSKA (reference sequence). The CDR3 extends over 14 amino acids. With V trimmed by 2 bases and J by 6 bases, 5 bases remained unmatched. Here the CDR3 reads CSARWLAGFNEQFF. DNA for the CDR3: TGCAGTGCTAGATGGCTAGCGGGATTCAATGAGCAGTTCTTC.